This entry features one T cell receptor beta chain sequence. Its target antigen remains unknown. No much larger clonotype is one base removed from it; base qualities were not supplied. The sample comes from a study of Ad26.COV2.S vaccination and SARS-CoV-2 variants (dated by TCRdb to the early 2020s). Describing the broader study: Vaccine-arm donors were drawn from COV1001, a multicentre, randomized, double-blind, placebo-controlled phase I-IIa trial of Ad26.COV2.S in healthy adults. Trial participants were randomized into five groups of five, in which low-dose or high-dose Ad26.COV2.S was given once or twice, or placebo was given on both occasions. Throughout the experiments and outcome assessment, investigators stayed blinded to trial group allocation. Ad26.COV2.S was administered intramuscularly at 5 x 10^10 or 1 x 10^11 viral particles, either as a single shot or as two shots given 56 days apart. Sequencing of the TCRbeta repertoire served to evaluate the specificity and breadth of SARS-CoV-2-reactive T cell receptors following Ad26.COV2.S vaccination. The TCR-sequenced set comprised around 30 samples: approximately 20 Ad26.COV2.S vaccine recipients, 5 placebo recipients and 8 SARS-CoV-2 convalescent individuals. Points the paper makes about the study in general: Ad26.COV2.S recipients had higher spike-specific TCR breadth than placebo recipients (P = 0.0014). The study lacked the statistical power to compare responses across vaccine doses or regimens. Substantial breadth of spike-specific CD8+ and CD4+ T cell responses was reported after vaccination. The authors noted that total T cell responses may have been underestimated by the TCR breadth and depth analyses. Vaccine and placebo recipients had comparable non-spike TCR breadth, which fits with the vaccine containing only spike.

The CDR3 holds 19 amino acids from the cysteine to the phenylalanine. Only CDR3 DNA remains: 57 bases, in frame from the first base. CDR1 and CDR2 are read off the germline V gene as SGDLS and YYNGEE. The germline V end is reduced by 4 bases and the J end by 1 base; junction bases left unmatched: 11. The sample's treatment or condition label is to be understood as: over 15 received Ad26.COV2.S at low or high dose, single or two shots; roughly five received placebo; per-sample allocation not given. Repertoires of vaccine and placebo recipients were sequenced from samples taken on day 63 after the first injection. In Cohort 1b, 25 or so adults aged 18-55 years were enrolled at a single site in Boston, USA, between 29 July and 7 August 2020. Ad26.COV2.S consisted of a replication-incompetent adenovirus type 26 vector by which a prefusion-stabilized SARS-CoV-2 spike protein from the original Wuhan strain was expressed.

The immunoSEQ Assay was used to sequence TCRbeta CDR3 regions. After extraction, genomic DNA underwent amplification by bias-controlled multiplex PCR, followed by high-throughput sequencing. As for the authors' bioinformatics: To quantify the absolute abundance of each unique TCRbeta CDR3 region, sequences were collapsed and filtered. T cell fraction was estimated by normalization of TCRbeta template counts to usable DNA, with usable DNA being measured through amplification of reference genes present in all nucleated cells. Repertoire TCRs were annotated as SARS-CoV-2-specific when V gene, CDR3 amino acid sequence and J gene were exactly matched to a known reactive TCR set. MIRA supplied the reference SARS-CoV-2 TCR set, which was filtered for enrichment in COVID-19-positive ImmuneCODE repertoires so that public or cross-reactive TCRs were removed. Drawing on the MIRA antigens, annotated TCRs were analysed further at the level of specific ORF or position within ORF. Breadth was defined as annotated unique rearrangements over total unique productive rearrangements; depth was the summed frequency of those rearrangements. TCR breadth was compared between groups using two-sided Wilcoxon rank-sum tests. TCRdb holds this immuneACCESS table with in-frame rearrangements only. Some clones are missing; in checked studies, unresolved V genes explain under half, and the rest has no known cause. V, J and clone size reflect that table, while D and trimming were determined from the DNA. This sample lists about 480,000 clones; about 83% were detected once. The top ten clones comprise about 13% of the sample.

Recombination joined TRBV9 with TRBJ2-5; the central 15 bases match TRBD2. The origin of this receptor is a person between 18 and 65 years old who received the Ad26.COV2.S COVID-19 vaccine or a placebo. The sample consisted of peripheral blood, taken in a trial of Ad26.COV2.S vaccine versus placebo. The base sequence is TGTGCCAGCAGCATCGGCGGGGGACTAGCGGGAGGAACCCAAGAGACCCAGTACTTC. It codes for CASSIGGGLAGGTQETQYF.